The 5 T cell receptor beta chains below all came from one sample that was sequenced in a study of blood T cell repertoires in COVID-19. Profiled with immunoSEQ multiplex PCR; TCRdb holds only in-frame clones, not every one. This sample has a few hundred thousand clones, with approximately 89% found just once. The sequenced material came from PBMCs or T cells enriched from blood (not recorded which). The receptors were sampled from a young man who had recovered from COVID-19.

V gene TRBV10-3 combines with J gene TRBJ2-7; TRBD1 matches at 10 bases. After removal of 9 bases from V and 4 bases from J, the junction contained 6 bases not matched to a gene. The germline V gene encodes CDR1 ENHRY and CDR2 SYGVKD. This CDR3 is 13 amino acids long. The CDR3 region is CAIGDRGVYEQYF. The CDR3, as DNA: TGTGCCATTGGGGACAGGGGTGTTTACGAGCAGTACTTC.

The chain couples TRBV19 to TRBJ2-1, with TRBD2 matching over 12 bases. Trimming at V came to 3 bases and at J to 0 bases, leaving 3 bases not matched to a gene. The CDR3 sequence is 17 residues long. Germline V CDR1 and CDR2: LNHDA, SQIVND (reference sequence). Written as DNA, the CDR3 is TGTGCCAGTAGTATCCTAGCGGGGGGGAGCTCCTACAATGAGCAGTTCTTC. Its protein product is CASSILAGGSSYNEQFF.

In the case of this clone: One end of the junction varies from germline; a read error may be responsible. The gene calls are TRBV3-1 (or the pseudogene TRBV3-2) and TRBJ2-4; 8 bases match TRBD1. CDR3 length equals 15 residues. The germline CDR1 and CDR2 sequences are LGHDT and YNNKEL (reference sequence). In DNA form, the CDR3 reads TGTGCCAGCGGCCACTTACAGGGGGACGGAAACATTCAGTACTTC. It yields the protein CASGHLQGDGNIQYF.

The V gene is TRBV29-1, the J gene TRBJ2-4, with 8 bases aligning to TRBD1. The trim removed 1 base at V and 7 bases at J, leaving 9 bases unmatched. The CDR3 runs 15 residues. The V gene's germline CDR1 is SQVTM and CDR2 ANQGSEA. The CDR3 nucleotides read TGCAGCGTTGAAGCACCAACGACAGGGGTCAACATTCAGTACTTC. Translation gives CSVEAPTTGVNIQYF.

This clone has only one observation. The chain couples TRBV5-1 to TRBJ1-1; unclear D gene. V was clipped by 4 bases and J by 1 base, with 5 bases between them. The CDR3 length is 12 residues. CDR1 SGHRS and CDR2 YFSETQ come from the germline V gene. The CDR3: CASSPQNTEAFF. The CDR3 bases are TGCGCCAGCAGCCCCCAGAACACTGAAGCTTTCTTT.